This T cell receptor beta chain was identified during a study of T cell responses to AZD1222 COVID-19 vaccine. Study summary: Pooling covered second doses at about 4 or about 12 weeks.

Profiled with immunoSEQ multiplex PCR; TCRdb holds only in-frame clones, not every one. The sample yields some 200,000 clones, 80% to 95% seen once. Whole-study findings and limits: Just 6 or 7 AZD1222 recipients were seropositive at baseline. Vaccine-associated CD4 TCRs ranged over spike, dominating at 160-218 and 743-854.

A note on this clone: The antigen is undetermined.

Germline V CDR1 and CDR2: MNHEY, SVGAGI. The CDR3 covers 12 residues. Trimming took 8 bases from V and 2 from J, leaving 10 bases between them. Material: peripheral blood, obtained on day 0 of AZD1222 vaccination. The J gene is TRBJ2-7, the V gene TRBV6-5, with D possibly TRBD2 on 6 matching bases. The clonotype originates from an adult in good health. The CDR3 DNA sequence: TGTGCCAGCCGAGGAGGGACCTACGAGCAGTACTTC. This encodes CASRGGTYEQYF.